This T cell receptor (beta chain) comes out of a study of OX40 agonist ivuxolimab in advanced cancers. On the study more broadly: Patients received intravenous ivuxolimab every 2 weeks at 0.01 to 10 mg/kg. Under the entry rules, prior anti-PD-1, anti-PD-L1 or anti-CTLA-4 therapy was allowed, and roughly 43% had some.

CDR3 size: 15 residues. The V end lost 2 bases, the J end lost 1 base, and 10 bases lay between the germline ends. Germline V gene sequence: CDR1 MDHEN, CDR2 SYDVKM. The data were produced by immunoSEQ multiplex PCR, yet TCRdb's version contains in-frame clones alone and is incomplete. The profile shows 95,000 to 150,000 clones, 85% to 95% of them singletons. Autoimmune disease history or systemic immunosuppression excluded patients. Here the sequenced sample was CD4+ or CD8+ T cells sorted from blood, taken in a trial of the OX40 agonist ivuxolimab. The sequence derives from an adult with an advanced solid tumor such as melanoma, head and neck, liver or kidney cancer. This chain uses TRBV28 with TRBJ2-3, with D hard to call. CDR3 nucleotides: TGTGCCAGCAGTTTAGTAAGGATGGGCACAGATACGCAGTATTTT. It encodes CASSLVRMGTDTQYF.